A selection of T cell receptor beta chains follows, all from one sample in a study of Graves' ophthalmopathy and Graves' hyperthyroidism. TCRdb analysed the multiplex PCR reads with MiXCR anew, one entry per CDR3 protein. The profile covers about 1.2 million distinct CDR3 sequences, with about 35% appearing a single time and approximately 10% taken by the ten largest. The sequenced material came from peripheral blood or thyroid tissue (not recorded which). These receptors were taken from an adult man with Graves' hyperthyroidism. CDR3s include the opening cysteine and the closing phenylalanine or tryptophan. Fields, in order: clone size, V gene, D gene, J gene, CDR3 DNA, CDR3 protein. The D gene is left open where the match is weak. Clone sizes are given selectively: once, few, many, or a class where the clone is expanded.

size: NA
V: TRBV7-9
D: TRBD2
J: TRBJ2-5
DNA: TGTGCCAGCAGTGTAGGGTCTAGCGGGATCGAGACCCAGTACTTC
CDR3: CASSVGSSGIETQYF

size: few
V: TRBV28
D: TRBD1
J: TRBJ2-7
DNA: TGTGCCAGCAGTATCGGGACAGGGAAGTACTTC
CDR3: CASSIGTGKYF

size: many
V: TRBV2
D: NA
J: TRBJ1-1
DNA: TGTGCCAGCAGTGAGGCCCGACAGACGAGGTTCAGGGAAGCTTTCTTT
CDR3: CASSEARQTRFREAFF

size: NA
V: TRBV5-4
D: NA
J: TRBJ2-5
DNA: TGTGCCAGCAGCATCCAGAGGGGAGGGGGCCAAGAGACCCAGTACTTC
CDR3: CASSIQRGGGQETQYF

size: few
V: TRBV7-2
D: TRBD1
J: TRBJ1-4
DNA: TGTGCCAGCAGCTATCACCCCCCCGGGACAGGAGTTATGACTAATGAAAAACTGTTTTTT
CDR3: CASSYHPPGTGVMTNEKLFF

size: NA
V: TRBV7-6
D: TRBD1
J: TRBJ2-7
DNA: TGTGCCAGCAGCCCCCCGGACAGGGGAAGAGAGCAGTACTTC
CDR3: CASSPPDRGREQYF

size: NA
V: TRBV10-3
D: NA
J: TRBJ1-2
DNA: TGTGCCATCAGTGCCAGGACGGTCTATGGCTACACCTTC
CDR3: CAISARTVYGYTF

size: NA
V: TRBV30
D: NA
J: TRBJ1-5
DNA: TGTGCCTGGAGTAGGGGGACCCGCCAGCCCCAGCATTTT
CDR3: CAWSRGTRQPQHF

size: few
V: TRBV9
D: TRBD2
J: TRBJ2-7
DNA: TGTGCCAGCAGCGCGGGGGGGACTAGCGGGAGGAACCCCTACGAGCAGTACTTC
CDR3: CASSAGGTSGRNPYEQYF

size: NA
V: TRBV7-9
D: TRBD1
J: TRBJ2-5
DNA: TGTGCCAGCAGCTCCTCGCAGGGACAGGGGACGAAGACCCAGTACTTC
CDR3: CASSSSQGQGTKTQYF

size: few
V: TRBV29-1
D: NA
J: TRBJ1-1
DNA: TGCAGCGTATTTCAGGGTCATGGGACTGAAGCTTTCTTT
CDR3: CSVFQGHGTEAFF

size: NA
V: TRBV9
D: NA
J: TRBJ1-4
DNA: TGTGCCAGCAGTTCCTCCAGGATTCATGGAGAAAAACTGTTTTTT
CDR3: CASSSSRIHGEKLFF

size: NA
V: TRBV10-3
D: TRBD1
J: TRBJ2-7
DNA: TGTGCCACTGGTAGGACAGGAGTCGAGCAGTACTTC
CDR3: CATGRTGVEQYF

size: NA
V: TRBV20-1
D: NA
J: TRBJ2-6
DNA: TGCAGTGCTAGAGTCCACCACTCAATAGCCGGGGCCAACGTCCTGACTTTC
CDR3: CSARVHHSIAGANVLTF

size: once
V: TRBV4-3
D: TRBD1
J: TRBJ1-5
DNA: TGCGCCAGCAGCTACGGACAGGGGAAAGGTCAGCCCCAGCATTTT
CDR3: CASSYGQGKGQPQHF

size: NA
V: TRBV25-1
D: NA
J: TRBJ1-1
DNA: TGTGCCAGCAGTCCCCACTTGACGGTGAGGGGTGGACCGATGGGGACTGAAGCTTTCTTT
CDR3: CASSPHLTVRGGPMGTEAFF

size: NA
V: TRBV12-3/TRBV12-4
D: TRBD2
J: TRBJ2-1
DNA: TGTGCCAGCAGTTTGGCGGGAGAGTCGGGTGAGCAGTTCTTC
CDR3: CASSLAGESGEQFF

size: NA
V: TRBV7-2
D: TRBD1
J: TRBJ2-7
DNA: TGTGCCAGCTGTACTGGGACAGGGTGTTCCTACGAGCAGTACTTC
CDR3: CASCTGTGCSYEQYF

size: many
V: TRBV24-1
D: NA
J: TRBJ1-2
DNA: TGTGCCACCAGTGACCCTGGGACAAGCTATGGCTACACCTTC
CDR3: CATSDPGTSYGYTF

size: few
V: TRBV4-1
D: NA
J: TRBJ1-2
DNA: TGCGCCAGCAGCCAAGATGGTAGAGTTAGGGATGGCTACACCTTC
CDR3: CASSQDGRVRDGYTF

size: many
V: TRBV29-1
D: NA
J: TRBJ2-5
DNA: TGCAGCGTCTTTCAGTCAGAGACCCAGTACTTC
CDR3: CSVFQSETQYF

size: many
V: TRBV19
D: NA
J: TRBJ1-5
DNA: TGTGCCAGTAGTATAGCTCCAGGGGAAACCCAGCATTTT
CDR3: CASSIAPGETQHF

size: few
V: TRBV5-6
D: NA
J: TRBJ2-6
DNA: TGTGCCAGCAGCTTTACAAGGACAGCGATCTCTGGGGCCAACGTCCTGACTTTC
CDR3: CASSFTRTAISGANVLTF

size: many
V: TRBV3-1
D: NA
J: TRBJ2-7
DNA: TGTGCCAGCAGCCAAGAGTCAGGGACCTACGAGCAGTACTTC
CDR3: CASSQESGTYEQYF

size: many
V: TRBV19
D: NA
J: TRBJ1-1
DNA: TGTGCCAGTATTACCCCGGGACGATACATCGCTGAAGCTTTCTTT
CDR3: CASITPGRYIAEAFF

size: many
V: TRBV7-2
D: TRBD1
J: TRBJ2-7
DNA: TGTGCCAGCAGTTCAAGATTACAGGGGCTCGAGCAGTACTTC
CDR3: CASSSRLQGLEQYF

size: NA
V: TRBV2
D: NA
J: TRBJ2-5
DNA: TGTGCCAGTTTAGCGGCCCCCGTGGAGACCCAGTACTTC
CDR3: CASLAAPVETQYF

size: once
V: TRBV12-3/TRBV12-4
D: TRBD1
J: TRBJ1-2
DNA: TGTGCCAGCAGTTTAGAGTGGTGGCAGGGGGAAAGCTACACCTTC
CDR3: CASSLEWWQGESYTF

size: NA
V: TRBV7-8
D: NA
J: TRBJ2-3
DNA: TGTGCCAGCAGCCCAGACCAGAGAGCAGATACGCAGTATTTT
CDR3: CASSPDQRADTQYF

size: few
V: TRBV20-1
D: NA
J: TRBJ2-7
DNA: TGCAGTGCTAGTATTGTGGCAGGGTTATCCGAGCAGTACTTC
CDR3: CSASIVAGLSEQYF

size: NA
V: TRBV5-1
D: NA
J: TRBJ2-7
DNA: TGCGCCAGCAGCGCCCTTACAAGGCCGGGGGACGAGCAGTACTTC
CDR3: CASSALTRPGDEQYF

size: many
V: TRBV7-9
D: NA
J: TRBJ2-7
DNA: TGTGCCAGCAGCCCTGTTCCCCTAAGGGAGCAGTACTTC
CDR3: CASSPVPLREQYF

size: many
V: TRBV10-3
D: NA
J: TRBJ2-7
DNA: TGTGCCATCAGTTCAACGGGCAGCGATTCCTACGAGCAGTACTTC
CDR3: CAISSTGSDSYEQYF

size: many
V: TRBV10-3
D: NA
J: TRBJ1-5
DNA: TGTGCCACGACACCTACAGGGAGTCAGCCCCAGCATTTT
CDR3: CATTPTGSQPQHF

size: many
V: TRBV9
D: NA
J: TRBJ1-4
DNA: TGTGCCAGCAGTGCGGACAGCGACGTTGGGGCAACTAATGAAAAACTGTTTTTT
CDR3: CASSADSDVGATNEKLFF

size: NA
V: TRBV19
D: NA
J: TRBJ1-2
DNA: TGTGCCAGCGCGACAGGAAACTATGGCTACACCTTC
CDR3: CASATGNYGYTF

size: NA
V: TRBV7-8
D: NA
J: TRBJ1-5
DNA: TGTGCCAGCAGCTTTTGGTCGCCCCAGCCCCAGCATTTT
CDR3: CASSFWSPQPQHF

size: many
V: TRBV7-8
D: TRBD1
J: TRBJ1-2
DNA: TGTGCCAGCAGCAAACGGAGGAGGGGACAGAGGAACTATGGCTACACCTTC
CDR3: CASSKRRRGQRNYGYTF

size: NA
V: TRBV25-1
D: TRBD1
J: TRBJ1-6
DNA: TGTACCAGCAGCGACAGGGTTGGTTCACCCCTCCACTTT
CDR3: CTSSDRVGSPLHF

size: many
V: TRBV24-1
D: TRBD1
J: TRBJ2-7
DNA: TGTGCCACCAGTGATTCAACAGGGGGTTTCCCCTACGAGCAGTACTTC
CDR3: CATSDSTGGFPYEQYF

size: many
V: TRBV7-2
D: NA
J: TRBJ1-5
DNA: TGTGCCAGCAGCTCCCTGGGAGGCAATCAGCCCCAGCATTTT
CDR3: CASSSLGGNQPQHF

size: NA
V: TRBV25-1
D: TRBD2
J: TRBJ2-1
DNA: TGTGCCAGCAGTGAATTAGGGCTAGCGGGAGCGAGGGATGAGCAGTTCTTC
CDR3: CASSELGLAGARDEQFF

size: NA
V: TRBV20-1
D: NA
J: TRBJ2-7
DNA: TGCAGTGCTAGTTCCGGGGGTAGCTACGAGCAGTACTTC
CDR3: CSASSGGSYEQYF

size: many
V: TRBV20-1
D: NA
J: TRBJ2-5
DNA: TGCAGTGCTAGATCCCCTGGCGGCTGGGTCCAAGAGACCCAGTACTTC
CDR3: CSARSPGGWVQETQYF

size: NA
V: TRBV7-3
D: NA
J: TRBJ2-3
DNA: TGTGCCAGCAGCTTGATGCCTAGCACAGATACGCAGTATTTT
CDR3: CASSLMPSTDTQYF

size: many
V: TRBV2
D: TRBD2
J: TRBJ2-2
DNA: TGTGCCAGACCGACTAGCGGGACGACGAACACCGGGGAGCTGTTTTTT
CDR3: CARPTSGTTNTGELFF

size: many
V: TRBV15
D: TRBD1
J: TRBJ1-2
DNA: TGTGCCACCAGCAGGGGGACAGGGGGCGACTATGGCTACACCTTC
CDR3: CATSRGTGGDYGYTF

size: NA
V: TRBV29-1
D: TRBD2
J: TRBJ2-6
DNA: TGCAGCGTGGACCTTAGCGGGTCTAACGTCCTGACTTTC
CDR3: CSVDLSGSNVLTF